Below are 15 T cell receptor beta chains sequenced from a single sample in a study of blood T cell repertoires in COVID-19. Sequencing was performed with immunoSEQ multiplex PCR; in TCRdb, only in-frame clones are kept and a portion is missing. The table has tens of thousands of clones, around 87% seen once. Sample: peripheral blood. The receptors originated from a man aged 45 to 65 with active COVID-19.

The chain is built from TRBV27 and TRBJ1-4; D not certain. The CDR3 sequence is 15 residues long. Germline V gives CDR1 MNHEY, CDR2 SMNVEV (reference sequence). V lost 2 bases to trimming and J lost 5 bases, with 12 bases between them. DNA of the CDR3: TGTGCCAGCAGTTTACTTCGGGTTTCCAATGAAAAACTGTTTTTT. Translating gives CASSLLRVSNEKLFF.

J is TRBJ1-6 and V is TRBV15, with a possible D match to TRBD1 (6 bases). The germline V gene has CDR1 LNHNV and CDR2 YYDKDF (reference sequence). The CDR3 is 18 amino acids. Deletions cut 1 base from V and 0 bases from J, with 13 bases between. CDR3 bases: TGTGCCACCAGCAGAGGCCTCCAGGGGAGCTCCTATAATTCACCCCTCCACTTT. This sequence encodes CATSRGLQGSSYNSPLHF.

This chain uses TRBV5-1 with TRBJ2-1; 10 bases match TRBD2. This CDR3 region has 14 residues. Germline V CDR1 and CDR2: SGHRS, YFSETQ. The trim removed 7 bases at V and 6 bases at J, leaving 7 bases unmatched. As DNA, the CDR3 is TGCGCCAGCCAAGCGGGAGGGGGCGGCAATGAGCAGTTCTTC. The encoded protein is CASQAGGGGNEQFF. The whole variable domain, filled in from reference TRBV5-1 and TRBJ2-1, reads KAGVTQTPRYLIKTRGQQVTLSCSPISGHRSVSWYQQTPGQGLQFLFEYFSETQRNKGNFPGRFSGRQFSNSRSEMNVSTLELGDSALYLCASQAGGGGNEQFFGPGTRLTVL.

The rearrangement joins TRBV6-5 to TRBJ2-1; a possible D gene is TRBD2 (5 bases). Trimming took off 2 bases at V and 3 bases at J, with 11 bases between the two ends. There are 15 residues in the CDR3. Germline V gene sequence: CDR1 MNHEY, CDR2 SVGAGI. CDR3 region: CASSYTLAHYNEQFF. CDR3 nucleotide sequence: TGTGCCAGCAGTTACACATTAGCGCACTACAATGAGCAGTTCTTC.

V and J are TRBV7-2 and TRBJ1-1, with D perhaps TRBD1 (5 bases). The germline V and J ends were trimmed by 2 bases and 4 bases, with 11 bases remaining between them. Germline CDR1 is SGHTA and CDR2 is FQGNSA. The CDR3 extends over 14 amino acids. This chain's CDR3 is CASSLKGGTTEAFF. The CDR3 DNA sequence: TGTGCCAGCAGCTTAAAGGGCGGGACCACTGAAGCTTTCTTT.

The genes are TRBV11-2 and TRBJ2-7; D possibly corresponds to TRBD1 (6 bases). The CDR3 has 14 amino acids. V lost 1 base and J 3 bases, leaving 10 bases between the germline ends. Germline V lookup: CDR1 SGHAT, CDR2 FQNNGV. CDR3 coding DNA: TGTGCCAGCAGCTTAGGTCAGGGGTACTACGAGCAGTACTTC. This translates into CASSLGQGYYEQYF.

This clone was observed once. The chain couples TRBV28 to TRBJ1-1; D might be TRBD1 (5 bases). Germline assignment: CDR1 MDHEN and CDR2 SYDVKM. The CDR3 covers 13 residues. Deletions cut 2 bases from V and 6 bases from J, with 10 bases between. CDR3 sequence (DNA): TGTGCCAGCAGTTTACAGGGTCCACCTGAAGCTTTCTTT. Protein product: CASSLQGPPEAFF.

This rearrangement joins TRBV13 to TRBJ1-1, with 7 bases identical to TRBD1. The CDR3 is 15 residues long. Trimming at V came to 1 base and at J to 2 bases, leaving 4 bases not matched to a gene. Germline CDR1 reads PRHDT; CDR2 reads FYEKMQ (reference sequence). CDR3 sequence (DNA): TGTGCCAGCAGCTTAGAGGAGGGGGCAAACACTGAAGCTTTCTTT. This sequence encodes CASSLEEGANTEAFF.

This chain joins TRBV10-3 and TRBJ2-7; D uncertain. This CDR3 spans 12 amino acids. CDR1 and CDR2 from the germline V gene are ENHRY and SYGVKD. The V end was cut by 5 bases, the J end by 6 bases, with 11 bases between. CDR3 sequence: CAISKDTREQYF. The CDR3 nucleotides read TGTGCCATCAGTAAAGACACTCGCGAGCAGTACTTC.

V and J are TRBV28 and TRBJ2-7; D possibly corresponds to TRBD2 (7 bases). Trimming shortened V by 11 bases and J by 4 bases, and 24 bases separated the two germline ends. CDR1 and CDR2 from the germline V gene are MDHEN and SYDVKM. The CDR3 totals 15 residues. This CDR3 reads CAGGRRWGGLYEQYF. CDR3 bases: TGTGCCGGGGGGCGGCGATGGGGAGGGTTGTACGAGCAGTACTTC. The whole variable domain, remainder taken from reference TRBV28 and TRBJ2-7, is DVKVTQSSRYLVKRTGEKVFLECVQDMDHENMFWYRQDPGLGLRLIYFSYDVKMKEKGDIPEGYSVSREKKERFSLILESASTNQTSMYLCAGGRRWGGLYEQYFGPGTRLTVT.

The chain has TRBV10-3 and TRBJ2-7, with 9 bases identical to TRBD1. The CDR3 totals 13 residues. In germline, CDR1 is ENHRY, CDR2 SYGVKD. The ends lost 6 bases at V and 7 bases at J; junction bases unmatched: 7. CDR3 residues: CAISRGQGSEQYF. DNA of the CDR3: TGTGCCATCAGCAGGGGACAGGGAAGTGAGCAGTACTTC.

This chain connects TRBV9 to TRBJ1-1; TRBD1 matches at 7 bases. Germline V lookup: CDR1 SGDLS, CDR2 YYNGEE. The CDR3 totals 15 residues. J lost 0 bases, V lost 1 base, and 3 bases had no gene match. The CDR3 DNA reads TGTGCCAGCAGCGTAACAGGGGATATGAACACTGAAGCTTTCTTT. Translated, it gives CASSVTGDMNTEAFF.

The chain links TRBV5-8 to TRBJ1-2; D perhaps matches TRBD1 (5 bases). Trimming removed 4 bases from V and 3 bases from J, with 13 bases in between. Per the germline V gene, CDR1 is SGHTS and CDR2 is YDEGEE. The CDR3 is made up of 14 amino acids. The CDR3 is CASSPGRGDYGYTF. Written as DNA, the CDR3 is TGTGCCAGCAGCCCGGGTAGGGGTGACTATGGCTACACCTTC.

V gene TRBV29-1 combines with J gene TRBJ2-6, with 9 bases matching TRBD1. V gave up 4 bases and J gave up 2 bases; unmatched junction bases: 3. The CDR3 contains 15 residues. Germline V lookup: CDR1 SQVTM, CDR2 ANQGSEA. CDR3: CSVGQGVTGANVLTF. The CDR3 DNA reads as TGCAGCGTTGGACAGGGGGTAACTGGGGCCAACGTCCTGACTTTC.

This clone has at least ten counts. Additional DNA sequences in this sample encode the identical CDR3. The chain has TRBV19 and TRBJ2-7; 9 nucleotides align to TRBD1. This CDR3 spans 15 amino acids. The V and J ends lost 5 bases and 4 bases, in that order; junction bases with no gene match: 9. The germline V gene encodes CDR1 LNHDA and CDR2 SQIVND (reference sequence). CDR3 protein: CASSGGQGNRYEQYF. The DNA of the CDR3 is TGTGCCAGTAGTGGAGGACAGGGGAACAGGTACGAGCAGTACTTC.